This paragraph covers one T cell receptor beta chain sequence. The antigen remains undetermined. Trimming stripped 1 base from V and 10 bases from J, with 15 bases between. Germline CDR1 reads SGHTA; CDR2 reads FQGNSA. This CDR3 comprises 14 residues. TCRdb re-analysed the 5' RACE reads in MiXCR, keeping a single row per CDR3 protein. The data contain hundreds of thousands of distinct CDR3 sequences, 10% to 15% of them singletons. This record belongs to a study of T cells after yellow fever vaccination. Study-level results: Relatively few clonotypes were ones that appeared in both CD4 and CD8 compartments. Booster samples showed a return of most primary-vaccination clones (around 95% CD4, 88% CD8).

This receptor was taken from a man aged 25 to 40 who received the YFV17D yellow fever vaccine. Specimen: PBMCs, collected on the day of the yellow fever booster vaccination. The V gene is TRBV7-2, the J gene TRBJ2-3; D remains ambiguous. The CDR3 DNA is TGTGCCAGCAGCTTAGGCTTGGTATCCGTGGCGCAGTATTTT. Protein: CASSLGLVSVAQYF.